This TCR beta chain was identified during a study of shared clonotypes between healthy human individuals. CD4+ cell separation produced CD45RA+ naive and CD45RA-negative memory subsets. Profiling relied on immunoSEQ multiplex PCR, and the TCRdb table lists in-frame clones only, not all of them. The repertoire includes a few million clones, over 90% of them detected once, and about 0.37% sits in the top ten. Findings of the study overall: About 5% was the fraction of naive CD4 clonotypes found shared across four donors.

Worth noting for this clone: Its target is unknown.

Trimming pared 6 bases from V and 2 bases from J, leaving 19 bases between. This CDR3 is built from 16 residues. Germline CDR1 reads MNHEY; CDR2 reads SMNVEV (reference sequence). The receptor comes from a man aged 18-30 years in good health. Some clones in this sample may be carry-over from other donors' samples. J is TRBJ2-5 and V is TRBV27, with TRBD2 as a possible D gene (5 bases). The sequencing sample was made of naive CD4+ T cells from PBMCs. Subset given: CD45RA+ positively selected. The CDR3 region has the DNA TGTGCCAGCAGCCACCAGAAGGCGGGCCGGCAAGAGACCCAGTACTTC. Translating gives CASSHQKAGRQETQYF.